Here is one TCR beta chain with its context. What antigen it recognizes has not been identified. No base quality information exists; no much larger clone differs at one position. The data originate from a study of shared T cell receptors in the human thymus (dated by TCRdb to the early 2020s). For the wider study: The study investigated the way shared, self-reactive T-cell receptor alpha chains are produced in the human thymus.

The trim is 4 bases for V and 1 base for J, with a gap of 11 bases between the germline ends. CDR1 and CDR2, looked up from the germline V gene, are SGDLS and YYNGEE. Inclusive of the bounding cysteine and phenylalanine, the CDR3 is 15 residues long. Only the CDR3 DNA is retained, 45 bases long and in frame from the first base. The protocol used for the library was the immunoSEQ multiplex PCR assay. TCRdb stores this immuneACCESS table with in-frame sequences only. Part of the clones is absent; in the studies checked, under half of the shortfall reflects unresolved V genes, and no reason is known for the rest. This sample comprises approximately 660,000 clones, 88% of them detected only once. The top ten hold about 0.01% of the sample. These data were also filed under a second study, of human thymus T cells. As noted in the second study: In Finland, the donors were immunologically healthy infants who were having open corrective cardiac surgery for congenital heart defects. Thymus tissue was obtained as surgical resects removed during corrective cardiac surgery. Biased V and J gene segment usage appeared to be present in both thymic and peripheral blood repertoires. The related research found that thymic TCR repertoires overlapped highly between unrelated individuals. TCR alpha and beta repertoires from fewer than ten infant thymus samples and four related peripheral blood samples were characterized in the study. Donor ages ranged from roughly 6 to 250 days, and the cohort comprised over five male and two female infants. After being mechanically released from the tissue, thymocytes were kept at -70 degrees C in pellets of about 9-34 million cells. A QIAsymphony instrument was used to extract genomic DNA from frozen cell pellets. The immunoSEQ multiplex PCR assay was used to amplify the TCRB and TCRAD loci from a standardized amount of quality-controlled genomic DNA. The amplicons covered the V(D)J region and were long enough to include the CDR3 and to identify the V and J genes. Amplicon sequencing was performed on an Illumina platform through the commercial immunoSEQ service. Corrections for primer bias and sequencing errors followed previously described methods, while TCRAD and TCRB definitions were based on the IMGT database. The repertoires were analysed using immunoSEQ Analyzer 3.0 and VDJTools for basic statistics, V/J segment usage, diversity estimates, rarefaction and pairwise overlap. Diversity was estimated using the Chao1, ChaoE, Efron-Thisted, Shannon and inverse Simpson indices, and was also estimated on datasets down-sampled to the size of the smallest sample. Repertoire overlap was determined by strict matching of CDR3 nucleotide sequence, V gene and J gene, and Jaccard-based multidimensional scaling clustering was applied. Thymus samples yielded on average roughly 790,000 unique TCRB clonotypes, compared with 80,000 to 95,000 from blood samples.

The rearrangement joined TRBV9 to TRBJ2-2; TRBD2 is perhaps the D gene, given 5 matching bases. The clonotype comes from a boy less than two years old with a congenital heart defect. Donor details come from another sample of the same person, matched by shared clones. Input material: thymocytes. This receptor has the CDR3 CASSLRGQNTGELFF. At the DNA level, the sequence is TGTGCCAGCAGCCTTAGAGGGCAGAACACCGGGGAGCTGTTTTTT.